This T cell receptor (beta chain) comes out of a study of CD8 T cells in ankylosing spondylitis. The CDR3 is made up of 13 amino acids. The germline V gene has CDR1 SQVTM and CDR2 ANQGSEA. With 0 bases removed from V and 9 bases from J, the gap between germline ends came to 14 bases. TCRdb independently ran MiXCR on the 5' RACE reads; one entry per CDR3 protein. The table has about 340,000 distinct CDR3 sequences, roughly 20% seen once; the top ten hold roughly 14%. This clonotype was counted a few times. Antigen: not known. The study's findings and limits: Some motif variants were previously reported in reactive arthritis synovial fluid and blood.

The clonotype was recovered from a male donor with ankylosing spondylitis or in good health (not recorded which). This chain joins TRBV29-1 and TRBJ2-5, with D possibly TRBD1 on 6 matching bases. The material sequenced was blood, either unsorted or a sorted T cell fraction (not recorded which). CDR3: CSVEDIGAGAQYF. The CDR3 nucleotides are TGCAGCGTTGAAGATATAGGGGCAGGGGCCCAGTACTTC.